The 23 T cell receptor beta chains given below trace back to one sample, sequenced in a study of radiotherapy plus CTLA-4 blockade in lung cancer (dated 2018 in TCRdb). The library was generated by the immunoSEQ multiplex PCR assay. TCRdb retrieved this table from immuneACCESS and kept in-frame rearrangements only. Not all clones are present; in checked studies, unresolved V genes account for under half, and no reason is known for the remainder. Recorded for this sample are 30,000 or so clones; 70% of them occurred a single time. The top ten clonotypes cover approximately 3.9% of the sample. Here the sequenced sample was peripheral blood, taken from a patient treated with radiotherapy plus ipilimumab. Receptor source: a human donor with non-small cell lung cancer who had stable disease on radiotherapy plus ipilimumab.

This chain joins TRBV18 and TRBJ1-5, with 8 bases fitting TRBD1. Germline V lookup: CDR1 KGHSH, CDR2 LQKENI. J gave up 0 bases and V 4 bases, and 8 bases lay outside the gene matches. The CDR3 has 17 residues. In DNA form, the CDR3 reads TGTGCCAGCTCACGCGCAGGGGGCGTCGGTAGCAATCAGCCCCAGCATTTT. Translating it yields CASSRAGGVGSNQPQHF.

The chain employs TRBV5-1 and TRBJ2-1; possibly TRBD1 for D (5 bases). CDR1 SGHRS and CDR2 YFSETQ come from the germline V gene. V shed 4 bases and J shed 11 bases, with 13 bases lying between them. The CDR3 totals 12 residues. The CDR3 region is CASSAETDKQFF. CDR3 bases: TGCGCCAGCAGCGCCGAGACAGACAAGCAGTTCTTC. Complete variable domain (other parts from reference TRBV5-1 and TRBJ2-1): KAGVTQTPRYLIKTRGQQVTLSCSPISGHRSVSWYQQTPGQGLQFLFEYFSETQRNKGNFPGRFSGRQFSNSRSEMNVSTLELGDSALYLCASSAETDKQFFGPGTRLTVL.

The count of this clone is one. This chain connects TRBV7-9 to TRBJ2-7, with 7 bases matching TRBD1. Trimming removed 4 bases from V and 4 bases from J; junction bases left unmatched: 7. This CDR3 has 14 amino acids. Germline V gene data show CDR1 as SEHNR and CDR2 as FQNEAQ (reference sequence). CDR3 DNA sequence: TGTGCCAGCAGCTCGACAGGGTCGAATTACGAGCAGTACTTC. As protein: CASSSTGSNYEQYF.

The CDR3, as DNA: TGTGCCAGCAGTGGGAAATTACGGCAGTTCTTC. Protein sequence: CASSGKLRQFF. The J gene is TRBJ2-1, the V gene TRBV2; D is uncertain. This CDR3 contains 11 residues. Germline V lookup: CDR1 SNHLY, CDR2 FYNNEI. With 4 bases removed from V and 12 bases from J, the gap between germline ends came to 10 bases.

The rearrangement joins TRBV7-9 to TRBJ2-7; D unresolved. Trimming shortened V by 1 base and J by 3 bases, and 7 bases separated the two germline ends. The germline CDR1 and CDR2 sequences are SEHNR and FQNEAQ (reference sequence). The CDR3 runs 13 residues. CDR3 nucleotide sequence: TGTGCCAGCAGCTTAGTATGGAGCTACGAGCAGTACTTC. This gives the protein CASSLVWSYEQYF.

CDR3 in DNA: TGCGCCAGCAGTGAGTGGGACAGGGGTGGATTTGGCTATGGCTACACCTTC. It encodes CASSEWDRGGFGYGYTF. The gene calls are TRBV10-2 and TRBJ1-2; 10 bases are shared with TRBD1. The CDR3 is made up of 17 amino acids. V lost 1 base and J lost 4; bases outside the gene matches: 9. Germline V gene sequence: CDR1 WSHSY, CDR2 SAAADI.

This clone has more than one count but fewer than ten. Here the CDR3 reads CASSLSETQYF. Written as DNA, the CDR3 is TGTGCCAGCAGTTTGTCAGAGACCCAGTACTTC. This sequence joins TRBV28 and TRBJ2-5; no clear D gene. The CDR3 consists of 11 residues. The V end was cut by 3 bases, the J end by 4 bases, with 3 bases between. The V gene's germline CDR1 is MDHEN and CDR2 SYDVKM.

This clone was seen only a few times. This chain links TRBV5-6 with TRBJ2-7, with D possibly TRBD2 on 6 matching bases. V shed 3 bases and J shed 3 bases, with 22 bases lying between them. CDR3 length: 17 residues. Looked up from germline, CDR1 is SGHDT and CDR2 is YYEEEE. CDR3 DNA sequence: TGTGCCAGCAGCTCCTGGGCGGGACTTCACGAGGGCTACGAGCAGTACTTC. As protein: CASSSWAGLHEGYEQYF.

Turning to this clone: The sample carries other DNA sequences with the same CDR3. The V and J genes are TRBV19 and TRBJ2-7, with D possibly TRBD2 on 6 matching bases. The germline CDR1 and CDR2 sequences are LNHDA and SQIVND (reference sequence). This CDR3 is 16 amino acids long. V gave up 2 bases and J gave up 6 bases, with 20 bases separating them. As DNA, the CDR3 is TGTGCCAGTAGTATAACAAGGGGACTCCAGGGAGGCGAGCAGTACTTC. Translated: CASSITRGLQGGEQYF. Complete variable domain (other parts from reference TRBV19 and TRBJ2-7): DGGITQSPKYLFRKEGQNVTLSCEQNLNHDAMYWYRQDPGQGLRLIYYSQIVNDFQKGDIAEGYSVSREKKESFPLTVTSAQKNPTAFYLCASSITRGLQGGEQYFGPGTRLTVT.

The chain recombines TRBV13 with TRBJ1-1; D may be TRBD1 (6 bases). The V end lost 6 bases, the J end lost 4 bases, and 15 bases lay between the germline ends. Germline V gene data show CDR1 as PRHDT and CDR2 as FYEKMQ (reference sequence). The CDR3 is 14 residues long. The CDR3 DNA follows: TGTGCCAGCAGACCGGGGGGGCGGGGCACTGAAGCTTTCTTT. As protein: CASRPGGRGTEAFF.

The rearrangement links TRBV29-1 to TRBJ2-4, with D perhaps given as TRBD1 or TRBD2 (5 bases each). The V gene's germline CDR1 is SQVTM and CDR2 ANQGSEA. The CDR3 covers 16 residues. Trimming left V 5 bases short and J 2 bases short, with 19 bases between. The CDR3 here is CSVTGPSGRPKNIQYF. The CDR3 DNA follows: TGCAGCGTTACTGGCCCCTCGGGGCGTCCCAAAAACATTCAGTACTTC.

The genes are TRBV6-6 and TRBJ1-3, with TRBD1 as a possible D gene (5 bases). Germline V gives CDR1 MNHNY, CDR2 SVGAGI (reference sequence). The CDR3 extends over 14 amino acids. V shed 8 bases and J shed 4 bases, with 15 bases lying between them. CDR3 amino acids: CASLSGASGNTIYF. The DNA for the CDR3 is TGTGCCAGCTTATCTGGGGCTTCGGGAAACACCATATATTTT.

The V call is TRBV15, the J call TRBJ2-7; 10 bases align to TRBD2. V lost 1 base to trimming and J lost 3 bases; unmatched junction nucleotides: 3. This CDR3 spans 15 amino acids. In germline, CDR1 is LNHNV, CDR2 YYDKDF (reference sequence). CDR3 protein: CATSRGTSGLYEQYF. In nucleotides, the CDR3 is TGTGCCACCAGCAGAGGGACTAGCGGTCTCTACGAGCAGTACTTC.

This clone was found a few times. The V and J genes are TRBV5-5 and TRBJ1-2, with no clear D. Deletions cut 4 bases from V and 6 bases from J, with 13 bases between. This CDR3 is 13 amino acids long. Per germline, CDR1 SGHKS and CDR2 YYEKEE (reference sequence). The CDR3 sequence: CASSPRGGNGYTF. As DNA, the CDR3 is TGTGCCAGCAGCCCGAGAGGAGGGAATGGCTACACCTTC.

This clone was seen more than once but under ten times. The chain couples TRBV7-8 to TRBJ2-2; D uncertain. V lost 5 bases to trimming and J lost 0 bases, with 10 bases between them. This CDR3 has 15 residues. Germline loops: CDR1 SGHVS, CDR2 FQNEAQ. The CDR3, as DNA: TGTGCCAGCAGCCCCGAGCGAGCGAACACCGGGGAGCTGTTTTTT. Its translation is CASSPERANTGELFF.

V gene TRBV10-1 combines with J gene TRBJ2-2; 9 nucleotides align to TRBD2. CDR1 WNHNN and CDR2 SYGVQD come from the germline V gene (reference sequence). Unmatched junction bases numbered 4, after V lost 3 bases and J lost 5 bases. The CDR3 loop spans 15 amino acids. The CDR3 here is CASSELAGGTGELFF. CDR3 in DNA: TGCGCCAGCAGTGAACTAGCGGGTGGAACCGGGGAGCTGTTTTTT.

A note on this clone: Additional DNA sequences in this sample encode the identical CDR3. The chain links TRBV11-2 to TRBJ2-7, with 13 bases that match TRBD2. Germline CDR1 is SGHAT and CDR2 is FQNNGV. The CDR3 has 15 residues. Losses at the gene ends were 4 bases for V and 4 bases for J; bases not matched to a gene: 4. The CDR3 spells CASSSGLAGSYEQYF. In DNA form, the CDR3 reads TGTGCCAGCAGCTCGGGACTAGCGGGATCTTACGAGCAGTACTTC.

The rearrangement links TRBV7-8 to TRBJ2-1; 7 bases match TRBD2. J gave up 2 bases and V 5 bases, and 9 bases lay outside the gene matches. Germline V lookup: CDR1 SGHVS, CDR2 FQNEAQ. This CDR3 spans 16 amino acids. The DNA for the CDR3 is TGTGCCAGCAGCACTAACGGACTAGTTCCCTACAATGAGCAGTTCTTC. This sequence encodes CASSTNGLVPYNEQFF.

A note on this clone: The identical CDR3 is also encoded by other nucleotide sequences in the sample. The chain has TRBV7-9 and TRBJ2-3, with D hard to call. CDR1 SEHNR and CDR2 FQNEAQ come from the germline V gene (reference sequence). V lost 6 bases and J 0 bases, leaving 7 bases between the germline ends. CDR3 length: 13 residues. CDR3 sequence reads: CASRVGSTDTQYF. In DNA, the CDR3 is TGTGCCAGCAGAGTCGGGAGCACAGATACGCAGTATTTT. Complete variable domain (other parts from reference TRBV7-9 and TRBJ2-3): DTGVSQNPRHKITKRGQNVTFRCDPISEHNRLYWYRQTLGQGPEFLTYFQNEAQLEKSRLLSDRFSAERPKGSFSTLEIQRTEQGDSAMYLCASRVGSTDTQYFGPGTRLTVL.

The chain employs TRBV5-6 and TRBJ1-3; D unresolved. Deletions cut 6 bases from V and 0 bases from J, with 7 bases between. The germline gives CDR1 SGHDT, CDR2 YYEEEE. The CDR3 covers 13 residues. The CDR3, as DNA: TGTGCCAGCACCACAGACTCTGGAAACACCATATATTTT. Its protein is CASTTDSGNTIYF.

The rearrangement links TRBV13 to TRBJ2-7; a weak D match, TRBD1 (5 bases). Trimming removed 8 bases at V and 6 bases at J, with 29 bases between. The CDR3 consists of 17 residues. CDR1 and CDR2 (germline): PRHDT, FYEKMQ (reference sequence). This CDR3 reads CASGAFGVRGHGGEQYF. CDR3 coding DNA: TGTGCCAGCGGGGCTTTTGGGGTGAGAGGCCACGGCGGCGAGCAGTACTTC.

This chain connects TRBV28 to TRBJ2-1, with D unclear. Trimming removed 4 bases at V and 9 bases at J, with 4 bases between. CDR1 MDHEN and CDR2 SYDVKM come from the germline V gene. The CDR3 is 10 residues long. The chain's CDR3 is CASSWGEQFF. The CDR3 region has the DNA TGTGCCAGCAGTTGGGGTGAGCAGTTCTTC.

This clone showed up just a few times. The V gene is TRBV5-6, the J gene TRBJ1-3, with TRBD1 as a possible D gene (6 bases). This CDR3 has 15 amino acids. Germline V gene sequence: CDR1 SGHDT, CDR2 YYEEEE. V was trimmed by 4 bases and J by 4 bases, leaving 15 bases between them. This chain's CDR3 is CASSHTGTGGNTIYF. CDR3 nucleotides: TGTGCCAGCAGCCACACAGGGACGGGCGGAAACACCATATATTTT.